Described below is a single T cell receptor beta chain sequence and its context. Its specificity is unknown. This sample is part of a study of graft-versus-host responses after intestinal transplantation. Notes on the study in general: An association linked early post-transplant HvG declines with peak circulating GvH clone levels. GvH clones occurred in recipient marrow; some first appeared in ileum or blood.

TCRdb's table, derived via immunoSEQ multiplex PCR, lists solely in-frame clones and lacks some. In the table there are approximately 15,000 clones, approximately 88% of which are singletons. In germline, CDR1 is MNHEY, CDR2 SMNVEV (reference sequence). CDR3 length equals 15 residues. V shed 4 bases and J shed 1 base, with 13 bases lying between them. The source material was PBMCs, sampled 110 days after intestinal transplant. The rearrangement uses TRBV27 and TRBJ2-5, with D maybe TRBD1 (5 bases). The sequence derives from a human patient who received an intestinal transplant, so some T cells may come from the graft donor. CDR3 nucleotides: TGTGCCAGCAGTTCTATAGGGGTCGGCCAAGAGACCCAGTACTTC. Residues: CASSSIGVGQETQYF.